The T cell receptor beta chain described here comes from a study of blood T cell repertoires in COVID-19. Overall study context: The United States, Italy and Spain provided the acute and convalescent COVID-19 samples. PBMCs, B-cell-depleted T cells, or T cells were the source of the cDNA or gDNA that made up the material.

Between the trimmed V and J ends, which lost 2 bases and 5 bases, there was a span of 9 bases. This CDR3 region has 13 residues. Germline lookup yields CDR1 ENHRY and CDR2 SYGVKD. Per the original methods: Reference gene primer amplification yielded estimated nucleated cell counts. Assay used: immunoSEQ multiplex PCR; TCRdb lists only in-frame clones, some missing. For V, J and clone size, that table is used; D and trimming come from the DNA. Of more than 150,000 clones in the sample, 85% to 90% were seen once. This TCR was sampled from a woman in her 70s with COVID-19, enrolled during active disease. The chain has TRBV10-3 and TRBJ1-1; D is ambiguous. Sample: peripheral blood. This chain's CDR3 is CAISEETETEAFF. The CDR3 coding sequence is TGTGCCATCAGTGAGGAAACAGAGACTGAAGCTTTCTTT.